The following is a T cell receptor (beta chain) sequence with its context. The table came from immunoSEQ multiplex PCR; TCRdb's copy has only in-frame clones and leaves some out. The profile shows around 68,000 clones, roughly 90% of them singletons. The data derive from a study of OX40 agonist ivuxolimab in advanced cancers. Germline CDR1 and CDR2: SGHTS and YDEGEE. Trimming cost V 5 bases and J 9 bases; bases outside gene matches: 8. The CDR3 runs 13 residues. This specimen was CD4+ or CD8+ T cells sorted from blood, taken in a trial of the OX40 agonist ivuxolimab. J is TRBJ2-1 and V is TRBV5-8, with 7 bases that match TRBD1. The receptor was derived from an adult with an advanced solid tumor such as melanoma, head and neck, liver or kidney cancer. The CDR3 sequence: CASRFKGALEQFF. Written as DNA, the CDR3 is TGTGCCAGCAGATTCAAGGGGGCTCTTGAGCAGTTCTTC.